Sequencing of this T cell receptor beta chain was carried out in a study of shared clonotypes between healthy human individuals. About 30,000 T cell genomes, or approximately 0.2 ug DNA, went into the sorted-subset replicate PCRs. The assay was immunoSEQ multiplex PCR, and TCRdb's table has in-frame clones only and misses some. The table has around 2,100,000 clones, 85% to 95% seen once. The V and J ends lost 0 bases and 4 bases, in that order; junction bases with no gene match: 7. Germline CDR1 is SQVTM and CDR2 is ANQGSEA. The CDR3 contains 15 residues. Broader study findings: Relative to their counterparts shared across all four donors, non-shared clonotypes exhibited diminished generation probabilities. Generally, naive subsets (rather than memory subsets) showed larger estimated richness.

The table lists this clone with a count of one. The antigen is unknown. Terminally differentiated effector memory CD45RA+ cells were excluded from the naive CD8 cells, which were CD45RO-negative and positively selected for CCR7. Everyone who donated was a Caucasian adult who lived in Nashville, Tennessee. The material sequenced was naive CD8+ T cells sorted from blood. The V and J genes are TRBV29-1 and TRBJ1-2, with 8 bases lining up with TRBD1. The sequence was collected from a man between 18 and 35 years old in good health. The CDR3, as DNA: TGCAGCGTTGAAGATTGGCCAGGGGGCAGCTATGGCTACACCTTC. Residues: CSVEDWPGGSYGYTF.